This is a list of T cell receptor beta chains from one sample in a study of shared clonotypes between healthy human individuals. Clones were sequenced by immunoSEQ multiplex PCR, and TCRdb holds only the in-frame ones, with some missing. Of fewer than 1.4 million clones listed, approximately 78% are singletons. The specimen was memory CD4+ T cells from PBMCs. These receptors were taken from a man between 18 and 29 years old in good health. Some clones in this sample may be carry-over from other donors' samples. The CDR3 runs from the conserved cysteine through the conserved F or W. The order of the fields is D gene, V gene, clone size, J gene, CDR3 DNA, CDR3 protein. D genes are given only for firm matches. Only some rows state a clone size, as once, few, many or a class for expanded clones.

TRBD1	TRBV5-1	.	TRBJ2-7	TGCGCCAGCAGCTCACAGGGGGTTTTTTACGAGCAGTACTTC	CASSSQGVFYEQYF
.	TRBV7-2	.	TRBJ1-3	TGTGCCAGCAGCTCTACAGGAAACACCATATATTTT	CASSSTGNTIYF
.	TRBV28	.	TRBJ2-7	TGTGCCAGCAGCTTGACAGGATACGAGCAGTACTTC	CASSLTGYEQYF
.	TRBV6-1	many	TRBJ2-1	TGTGCCAGTACCCAATGGCTTAACAATGAGCAGTTCTTC	CASTQWLNNEQFF
.	TRBV28	.	TRBJ2-7	TGTGCCAGCAGTTCCGTAGACAGGTACGGAACCTACGAGCAGTACTTC	CASSSVDRYGTYEQYF
.	TRBV7-8	.	TRBJ1-2	TGTGCCAGCAGCTTATCTGCACTAGCTAACTATGGCTACACCTTC	CASSLSALANYGYTF
.	TRBV30	few	TRBJ1-2	TGTGCCTCCGATTGGGGCGATGGCTACACCTTC	CASDWGDGYTF
TRBD2	TRBV9	.	TRBJ2-2	TGTGCCAGCAGCGTAGAAGTGACTAGCGAAAACACCGGGGAGCTGTTTTTT	CASSVEVTSENTGELFF
.	TRBV5-4	.	TRBJ2-5	TGTGCCAGCAGCGTCGCTGGGCGGAGGGGGGAGACCCAGTACTTC	CASSVAGRRGETQYF
TRBD2	TRBV5-1	.	TRBJ2-7	TGCGCCAGCAGCTGGGGGACTAGCGGGAGGGACTCCTACGAGCAGTACTTC	CASSWGTSGRDSYEQYF
.	TRBV6-6	.	TRBJ1-2	TGTGCCAGCAGTTTCGACAGTCTATATGGCTACACCTTC	CASSFDSLYGYTF
TRBD2	TRBV11-2	.	TRBJ2-1	TGTGCCAGCAGCTCCTGGACTAGCGGGAGTTACAATGAGCAGTTCTTC	CASSSWTSGSYNEQFF
TRBD1	TRBV6-5	.	TRBJ1-4	TGTGCCAGCAGTTTGGACAGGTTTAATGAAAAACTGTTTTTT	CASSLDRFNEKLFF
.	TRBV5-1	.	TRBJ1-3	TGCGCCAGCAGCTTGGAGGGGGTCTCTGGAAACACCATATATTTT	CASSLEGVSGNTIYF
.	TRBV9	.	TRBJ2-7	TGTGCCAGCAGCGTATCCCCAGGGAGCTCCTACGAGCAGTACTTC	CASSVSPGSSYEQYF
.	TRBV6-5	.	TRBJ1-2	TGTGCCAGCAGTTCGCCGAGTCGGCTTCTTGGGTCCGGCTACACCTTC	CASSSPSRLLGSGYTF
TRBD1	TRBV11-2	.	TRBJ1-1	TGTGCCAGCAGCTGGACAGGCACTGAAGCTTTCTTT	CASSWTGTEAFF
TRBD1	TRBV7-6	.	TRBJ2-3	TGTGCCAGCAGCTTAGGAGTGACAGGGGGGGCAGGTACGCAGTATTTT	CASSLGVTGGAGTQYF
.	TRBV7-3	.	TRBJ1-4	TGTGCCAGCAGCTTAATCGGTTTCGGGGGGAATGAAAAACTGTTTTTT	CASSLIGFGGNEKLFF
TRBD1	TRBV5-1	.	TRBJ1-4	TGCGCCAGCAGCTTGTCAGGGGGAACTAATGAAAAACTGTTTTTT	CASSLSGGTNEKLFF
.	TRBV7-9	few	TRBJ2-7	TGTGCCAGCAGTCAAGACAGGTTCGAGCAGTACTTC	CASSQDRFEQYF
TRBD1	TRBV30	once	TRBJ1-1	TGTGCCGAGTACAGGGGGCTTCACCGGAACACTGAAGCTTTCTTT	CAEYRGLHRNTEAFF
TRBD2	TRBV5-1	.	TRBJ2-1	TGCGCCAGCAGCTTGGAAGCTAGCGGGAGGGCCAGTGAGCAGTTCTTC	CASSLEASGRASEQFF
TRBD1	TRBV27	.	TRBJ1-5	TGTGCCAGCAGTATTCGGACAGGCCATCAGCCCCAGCATTTT	CASSIRTGHQPQHF
.	TRBV12-5	.	TRBJ2-7	TGTGCTAGTGGTTTGGTGAAGGGGGTGGACCGGTGCGAGCAGTACTTC	CASGLVKGVDRCEQYF
TRBD1	TRBV28	.	TRBJ2-6	TGTGCCAGCAGTCCGGGACAGGGCTCTGGGGCCAACGTCCTGACTTTC	CASSPGQGSGANVLTF
.	TRBV28	.	TRBJ2-7	TGTGCCAGCACCTACAGGGTAAAGGGGTCCTACGAGCAGTACTTC	CASTYRVKGSYEQYF
.	TRBV28	.	TRBJ2-3	TGTGCCAGCAGTTTTAGGTCAGATACGCAGTATTTT	CASSFRSDTQYF
.	TRBV28	.	TRBJ1-1	TGTGCCAGCAGTTCGGTTTTTGGTTCCGAAGCTTTCTTT	CASSSVFGSEAFF
.	TRBV2	.	TRBJ2-7	TGTGCCAGGGGTGGCACCTTCTACGAGCAGTACTTC	CARGGTFYEQYF
TRBD2	TRBV5-4	.	TRBJ2-5	TGTGCCAGCAGCAAGGGACTAGCGGGAGAAGAGACCCAGTACTTC	CASSKGLAGEETQYF
.	TRBV7-2	.	TRBJ2-3	TGTGCCAGCAGTATTATTGATACGCAGTATTTT	CASSIIDTQYF
.	TRBV2	few	TRBJ2-7	TGTGCCAGCAGGGGGGTTACAAGCTCCTACGAGCAGTACTTC	CASRGVTSSYEQYF
.	TRBV10-3	.	TRBJ2-7	TGTGCCATCAGTGAGCTCGTGGCGGGCTACGAGCAGTACTTC	CAISELVAGYEQYF
.	TRBV5-6	.	TRBJ2-6	TGTGCCAGCAGCTTCGTTGGGGCCAACGTCCTGACTTTC	CASSFVGANVLTF
TRBD2	TRBV7-8	.	TRBJ2-5	TGTGCCAGCAGCCAAATGACTAGCGGGGGACCACAAGAGACCCAGTACTTC	CASSQMTSGGPQETQYF
TRBD1	TRBV28	.	TRBJ2-5	TGTGCCAGCAGTCCCGGGACAGAAGAGACCCAGTACTTC	CASSPGTEETQYF
.	TRBV30	few	TRBJ1-2	TGTGCCTGGAACCAGGCTAGGGGGACCCATGGCTACACCTTC	CAWNQARGTHGYTF
.	TRBV29-1	.	TRBJ2-2	TGCAGCGTTTTGATCGGGGGTGGCGGGGAGCTGTTTTTT	CSVLIGGGGELFF
.	TRBV6-1	.	TRBJ2-7	TGTGCCAGCAGCAAGTTAGGGACACCTTCCTACGAGCAGTACTTC	CASSKLGTPSYEQYF
TRBD1	TRBV11-2	.	TRBJ1-5	TGTGCCAGCAGCGCCGGGGACAGACAGCCCCAGCATTTT	CASSAGDRQPQHF
.	TRBV27	few	TRBJ2-4	TGTGCCAGCAGGTCTCTATCGCAGTTCGCCAAAAACATTCAGTACTTC	CASRSLSQFAKNIQYF
.	TRBV28	.	TRBJ2-1	TGTGCCAGCAGTTCGGGACTCCATTACAATGAGCAGTTCTTC	CASSSGLHYNEQFF